The 32 T cell receptor beta chains below come from one sample, sequenced in a study of blood T cells in healthy people across ages. Together with a sample-barcoded 5' primer, a J-beta primer mix was included in a second PCR lasting about 6 to 11 cycles. Each CDR3 protein gets one entry after TCRdb re-called the 5' RACE reads with MiXCR. The table records roughly 1.7 million distinct CDR3 sequences, about 31% of them present only once. The specimen sequenced was blood. These receptor sequences come from a woman in her twenties or thirties in good health.

The table lists this clonotype with many counts. V gene TRBV20-1 combines with J gene TRBJ2-1, with 11 bases fitting TRBD1. The ends lost 6 bases at V and 3 bases at J; junction bases unmatched: 4. Germline V CDR1 and CDR2: DFQATT, SNEGSKA (reference sequence). The CDR3 sequence is 14 residues long. The CDR3 sequence: CSAPGTGGYNEQFF. The CDR3 coding sequence is TGCAGTGCCCCCGGGACAGGGGGCTACAATGAGCAGTTCTTC.

V usage is TRBV3-1 and J usage is TRBJ2-1; 14 positions match TRBD2. The V gene's germline CDR1 is LGHDT and CDR2 YNNKEL (reference sequence). V shed 1 base and J 6 bases; nucleotides not matched to a gene: 8. This CDR3 contains 18 residues. CDR3 DNA sequence: TGTGCCAGCAGCCAAGGACTAGCGGGGGGGCAAGTGCTCAATGAGCAGTTCTTC. Protein sequence: CASSQGLAGGQVLNEQFF.

This clonotype was detected a few times. The chain combines TRBV25-1 with TRBJ1-2; TRBD1 is a possible D gene (6 bases). Germline V gene data show CDR1 as MGHDK and CDR2 as SYGVNS. V lost 3 bases and J lost 5, with 22 bases in between. CDR3 size: 17 residues. CDR3 coding DNA: TGTGCCAGCAGTGAGACCAGGCCGCCACAGGGCGTATATGGCTACACCTTC. Translation gives CASSETRPPQGVYGYTF.

This clonotype occurred a few times. The rearrangement uses TRBV7-9 and TRBJ1-2; the D is unclear. This CDR3 is 15 amino acids long. The germline V gene has CDR1 SEHNR and CDR2 FQNEAQ (reference sequence). V lost 5 bases, J lost 2 bases, and 15 bases lay in between. This chain's CDR3 is CASSQTAGINYGYTF. The CDR3 region has the DNA TGTGCCAGCAGCCAAACGGCGGGGATAAACTATGGCTACACCTTC.

The rearrangement joins TRBV5-1 to TRBJ2-7; D is possibly TRBD2 (5 bases). Trimming stripped 0 bases from V and 3 bases from J, with 13 bases between. Germline CDR1 is SGHRS and CDR2 is YFSETQ. This CDR3 region has 15 residues. CDR3 sequence: CASSLDSARFYEQYF. The DNA for the CDR3 is TGCGCCAGCAGCTTGGATAGCGCCAGATTCTACGAGCAGTACTTC.

This clonotype was seen more than once but under ten times. V and J are TRBV6-6 and TRBJ2-2, with 11 bases fitting TRBD2. The CDR3 consists of 16 residues. CDR1 and CDR2 from the germline V gene are MNHNY and SVGAGI (reference sequence). The J segment lost 7 bases and the V segment lost 6 bases, leaving 10 bases of the junction unmatched. CDR3 nucleotides: TGTGCCAGCAGCCCCCCGGGACTAGCGGCTATCGGGGAGCTGTTTTTT. It translates to CASSPPGLAAIGELFF.

This clonotype was recorded a few times. This chain uses TRBV7-9 with TRBJ1-4; TRBD1 agrees at 9 bases. This CDR3 is built from 16 residues. Germline CDR1 is SEHNR and CDR2 is FQNEAQ (reference sequence). The V and J ends lost 4 bases and 10 bases, in that order; junction bases with no gene match: 13. The CDR3 sequence: CASSSEQTGGRGKLFF. The CDR3 DNA reads TGTGCCAGCAGCTCAGAACAAACAGGGGGCAGGGGAAAACTGTTTTTT.

This clonotype was observed a few times. At one boundary the junction diverges from the germline segment, which might be a read error. The rearrangement joins TRBV18 to TRBJ1-6, with TRBD1 matching 9 bases. This CDR3 comprises 16 residues. Germline assignment: CDR1 KGHSH and CDR2 LQKENI. CDR3 residues: CASSPGQGVLVSPLHF. The CDR3 coding sequence is TGCGCCAGCTCACCGGGACAGGGCGTTCTGGTCTCACCCCTCCACTTT.

This sequence joins TRBV5-4 and TRBJ2-1; 8 bases agree with TRBD1. This CDR3 is 14 amino acids long. CDR1 SGHNT and CDR2 YYREEE come from the germline V gene (reference sequence). Germline trimming cut 4 bases from V and 6 bases from J; bases unmatched to any gene: 6. The chain's CDR3 is CASSPKTGGNEQFF. CDR3 coding DNA: TGTGCCAGCAGCCCAAAAACAGGGGGCAATGAGCAGTTCTTC.

Ten or more counts support this clonotype. This rearrangement joins TRBV29-1 to TRBJ2-3; D uncertain. In germline, CDR1 is SQVTM, CDR2 ANQGSEA. The V and J ends lost 5 bases and 1 base respectively, with 7 bases between them. The CDR3 spans 12 residues. CDR3 residues: CSVRTRTDTQYF. The CDR3 DNA reads as TGCAGCGTTCGGACCCGCACAGATACGCAGTATTTT.

This chain connects TRBV10-3 to TRBJ2-2; D is uncertain. V lost 7 bases to trimming and J lost 3 bases, with 12 bases between them. Germline V CDR1 and CDR2: ENHRY, SYGVKD. CDR3 length equals 14 residues. The CDR3 DNA reads TGTGCCATCACCAGTACGGCCGACACCGGGGAGCTGTTTTTT. Protein sequence: CAITSTADTGELFF.

This chain uses TRBV7-6 with TRBJ2-7, with D tentatively TRBD2 (5 bases). V dropped 5 bases and J dropped 0 bases, with 14 bases sitting between them. Germline CDR1 is SGHVS and CDR2 is FNYEAQ. The CDR3 runs to 15 residues. The CDR3 sequence: CASSHEGAVSYEQYF. DNA of the CDR3: TGTGCCAGCAGCCACGAGGGAGCCGTCTCCTACGAGCAGTACTTC.

In this sample, this clonotype turned up many times. A much larger clone is a single base away; this may be a read error. This rearrangement joins TRBV14 to TRBJ2-7; D is uncertain. CDR1 is SGHDN and CDR2 is FVKESK in the germline V gene. V was pared by 2 bases and J by 3 bases, with 5 bases between. The CDR3 totals 12 residues. CDR3 amino acids: CASSQNSYEQYF. The CDR3 DNA reads as TGTGCCAGCAGCCAAAACAGCTACGAGCAGTACTTC. The full variable domain, rest sourced from reference TRBV14 and TRBJ2-7, is EAGVTQFPSHSVIEKGQTVTLRCDPISGHDNLYWYRRVMGKEIKFLLHFVKESKQDESGMPNNRFLAERTGGTYSTLKVQPAELEDSGVYFCASSQNSYEQYFGPGTRLTVT.

The chain carries TRBV9 and TRBJ1-1, with a possible D match to TRBD1 (5 bases). V shed 0 bases and J shed 0 bases, with 12 bases lying between them. The CDR3 has 16 residues. Germline V gene lookup returns CDR1 SGDLS and CDR2 YYNGEE. CDR3 DNA sequence: TGTGCCAGCAGCGTAGGGGACGGGGTTATGAACACTGAAGCTTTCTTT. As protein: CASSVGDGVMNTEAFF.

The chain links TRBV3-1 to TRBJ2-1; 11 bases fit TRBD2. After removal of 8 bases from V and 13 bases from J, the junction contained 19 bases not matched to a gene. This CDR3 has 16 amino acids. Germline V gene data show CDR1 as LGHDT and CDR2 as YNNKEL (reference sequence). The CDR3 sequence: CASFTGLAGAQETQFF. The CDR3 nucleotides are TGTGCCAGCTTTACAGGACTAGCGGGCGCCCAAGAGACCCAGTTCTTC.

This clonotype occurred a few times. The V gene is TRBV4-1, the J gene TRBJ2-1; D might be TRBD1 (6 bases). Per the germline V gene, CDR1 is MGHRA and CDR2 is YSYEKL. This CDR3 contains 15 residues. V lost 6 bases and J lost 5, with 17 bases in between. CDR3 sequence reads: CASSKNRVGDNEQFF. DNA for the CDR3: TGCGCCAGCAGTAAAAACAGGGTAGGGGACAATGAGCAGTTCTTC.

The chain employs TRBV20-1 and TRBJ1-1, with D hard to call. The CDR3 is 14 residues long. Germline lookup yields CDR1 DFQATT and CDR2 SNEGSKA (reference sequence). Between the trimmed V and J ends, which lost 3 bases and 2 bases, there was a span of 13 bases. The CDR3 nucleotides read TGCAGTGCTAGTTGTAGACATTCAAACACTGAAGCTTTCTTT. It encodes CSASCRHSNTEAFF.

This CDR3 is CASSQDAPEGFIYEQYF. CDR3 in DNA: TGCGCCAGCAGCCAGGATGCCCCCGAAGGTTTCATCTACGAGCAGTACTTC. The chain joins TRBV4-1 to TRBJ2-7; D uncertain. V was pared by 3 bases and J by 3 bases, with 21 bases between. From germline, CDR1 is MGHRA and CDR2 YSYEKL. The CDR3 is made up of 17 amino acids.

The V call is TRBV7-2, the J call TRBJ2-7; D possibly matches TRBD1 or TRBD2 (5 bases each). V lost 5 bases and J 7 bases, leaving 15 bases between the germline ends. Germline CDR1 is SGHTA and CDR2 is FQGNSA. The CDR3 spans 13 residues. The CDR3 reads CASSPFTGQEQYF. The CDR3 DNA reads as TGTGCCAGCAGCCCCTTCACGGGGCAGGAGCAGTACTTC.

The chain combines TRBV11-2 with TRBJ2-7; D not resolved. Per germline, CDR1 SGHAT and CDR2 FQNNGV. The CDR3 sequence is 15 residues long. The germline V and J ends were trimmed by 3 bases and 0 bases, with 12 bases remaining between them. The CDR3 coding sequence is TGTGCCAGCAGCTTTCCCCAAAGCACCTCCTACGAGCAGTACTTC. Translation: CASSFPQSTSYEQYF.

This clonotype was found many times. V is TRBV7-2 and J is TRBJ2-3; D unclear. Trimming stripped 0 bases from V and 1 base from J, with 5 bases between. Germline CDR1 is SGHTA and CDR2 is FQGNSA. The CDR3 is 14 amino acids. The CDR3 region has the DNA TGTGCCAGCAGCTTAGCCTCACGCACAGATACGCAGTATTTT. Its translation is CASSLASRTDTQYF. The entire variable domain, with the rest obtained from reference TRBV7-2 and TRBJ2-3, is as follows: GAGVSQSPSNKVTEKGKDVELRCDPISGHTALYWYRQSLGQGLEFLIYFQGNSAPDKSGLPSDRFSAERTGGSVSTLTIQRTQQEDSAVYLCASSLASRTDTQYFGPGTRLTVL.

This sequence joins TRBV5-5 and TRBJ1-5; D unclear. V lost 3 bases, J lost 1 base, and 8 bases lay in between. Per germline, CDR1 SGHKS and CDR2 YYEKEE (reference sequence). The CDR3 has 14 residues. The CDR3 nucleotides read TGTGCCAGCAGCTCAGGCGCCAGCAATCAGCCCCAGCATTTT. Its protein product is CASSSGASNQPQHF.

The chain couples TRBV3-1 to TRBJ2-3; a weak D match, TRBD1 (7 bases). Looked up from germline, CDR1 is LGHDT and CDR2 is YNNKEL (reference sequence). This CDR3 has 14 amino acids. V was shortened by 4 bases and J by 8 bases, with 16 bases between the two germline ends. This chain's CDR3 is CASSPGGGIGTQYF. In nucleotides, the CDR3 is TGTGCCAGCAGCCCAGGGGGAGGAATTGGTACGCAGTATTTT.

V usage is TRBV5-1 and J usage is TRBJ2-2; TRBD2 agrees at 9 bases. This CDR3 has 18 amino acids. Germline assignment: CDR1 SGHRS and CDR2 YFSETQ. With V trimmed by 4 bases and J by 4 bases, 14 bases remained unmatched. CDR3 nucleotide sequence: TGCGCCAGCAGCCTAGGACTAGCGCACGGAGGGGGCACCGGGGAGCTGTTTTTT. Translating gives CASSLGLAHGGGTGELFF.

This chain uses TRBV13 with TRBJ1-2, with D possibly being TRBD1 (6 bases). CDR1 is PRHDT, CDR2 FYEKMQ, per germline (reference sequence). The ends were cut back, 8 bases at V and 4 bases at J, with 11 bases in the middle. CDR3 length: 12 residues. The CDR3 region is CASRQVPYGYTF. The CDR3 DNA reads as TGTGCCAGCCGACAGGTCCCCTATGGCTACACCTTC.

This clonotype showed up just once. The chain links TRBV6-5 to TRBJ2-5, with TRBD2 as a possible D gene (6 bases). This CDR3 comprises 15 residues. Trimming stripped 4 bases from V and 5 bases from J, with 17 bases between. Per germline, CDR1 MNHEY and CDR2 SVGAGI. As DNA, the CDR3 is TGTGCCAGCAGTTCCTCCGGGAGTTCTGGGGAGACCCAGTACTTC. Its translation is CASSSSGSSGETQYF.

This clonotype was detected a few times. The V and J genes are TRBV12-3 or TRBV12-4 and TRBJ1-4, with D tentatively TRBD1 (6 bases). This CDR3 spans 14 amino acids. Trimming removed 5 bases at V and 9 bases at J, with 16 bases between. In DNA, the CDR3 is TGTGCCAGCAGTCCCGGGACATTCCCTAAAAAACTGTTTTTT. Translating gives CASSPGTFPKKLFF.

This chain uses TRBV15 with TRBJ2-3, with a possible D match to TRBD2 (6 bases). This CDR3 is 17 amino acids long. V lost 0 bases and J lost 3, with 16 bases in between. Germline V gene lookup returns CDR1 LNHNV and CDR2 YYDKDF (reference sequence). The CDR3 region has the DNA TGTGCCACCAGCAGAGATAAGAGGAACGGGAGAACAGATACGCAGTATTTT. It specifies CATSRDKRNGRTDTQYF.

The rearrangement joins TRBV20-1 to TRBJ1-2, with no clear D. This CDR3 is built from 12 residues. V dropped 5 bases and J dropped 6 bases, with 13 bases sitting between them. Germline assignment: CDR1 DFQATT and CDR2 SNEGSKA (reference sequence). The CDR3 sequence is CSAPKGVNGYTF. In DNA, the CDR3 is TGCAGTGCTCCCAAGGGAGTGAATGGCTACACCTTC.

The chain has TRBV4-1 and TRBJ2-3; D is undetermined. V was clipped by 4 bases and J by 0 bases, with 8 bases between them. The CDR3 totals 14 residues. Looked up from germline, CDR1 is MGHRA and CDR2 is YSYEKL. CDR3 DNA sequence: TGCGCCAGCAGCCGTTATGGCAGCACAGATACGCAGTATTTT. The encoded protein is CASSRYGSTDTQYF.

V usage is TRBV3-1 and J usage is TRBJ2-1, with D perhaps assigned TRBD1 or TRBD2 (5 bases each). V was pared by 4 bases and J by 6 bases, with 13 bases between. Germline V gives CDR1 LGHDT, CDR2 YNNKEL (reference sequence). The CDR3 is 14 residues long. The CDR3 nucleotides read TGTGCCAGCAGCCGACAGCGAGGGGTCAATGAGCAGTTCTTC. Residues: CASSRQRGVNEQFF.

This clonotype was seen a few times. The chain combines TRBV20-1 with TRBJ2-5; D may be TRBD2 (7 bases). Trimming pared 0 bases from V and 7 bases from J, leaving 21 bases between. The CDR3 runs to 16 residues. The germline V gene encodes CDR1 DFQATT and CDR2 SNEGSKA (reference sequence). The CDR3 DNA reads TGCAGTGCTAGAGATCTAGAAGGCCCAAGGGGGGGGACCCAGTACTTC. This codes for CSARDLEGPRGGTQYF.